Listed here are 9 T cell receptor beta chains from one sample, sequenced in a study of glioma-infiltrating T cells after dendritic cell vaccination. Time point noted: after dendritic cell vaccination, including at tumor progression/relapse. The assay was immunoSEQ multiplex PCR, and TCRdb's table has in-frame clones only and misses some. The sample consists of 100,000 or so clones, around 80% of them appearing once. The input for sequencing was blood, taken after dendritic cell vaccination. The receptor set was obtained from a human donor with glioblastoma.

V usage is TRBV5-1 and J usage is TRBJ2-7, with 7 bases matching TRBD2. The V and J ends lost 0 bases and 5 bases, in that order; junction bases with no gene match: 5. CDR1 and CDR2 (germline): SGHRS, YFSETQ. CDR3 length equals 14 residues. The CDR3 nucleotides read TGCGCCAGCAGCTTGGGCGGGAGAGCCCACGAGCAGTACTTC. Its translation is CASSLGGRAHEQYF.

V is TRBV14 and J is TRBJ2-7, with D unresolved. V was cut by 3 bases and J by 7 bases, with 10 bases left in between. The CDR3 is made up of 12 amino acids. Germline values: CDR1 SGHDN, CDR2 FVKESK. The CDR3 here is CASSHPHGEQYF. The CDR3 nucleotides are TGTGCCAGCAGCCATCCCCACGGGGAGCAGTACTTC.

CDR3 amino acids: CASSPRGRTSVNEQFF. Here the CDR3 DNA reads TGTGCCAGCAGCCCCCGCGGCAGGACTAGCGTCAATGAGCAGTTCTTC. The chain joins TRBV5-4 to TRBJ2-1, with 9 positions matching TRBD2. The CDR3 has 16 residues. Germline CDR1 SGHNT, CDR2 YYREEE (reference sequence). With V trimmed by 4 bases and J by 6 bases, 11 bases remained unmatched.

CDR3 protein: CASSPGLHYGYTF. The CDR3 DNA sequence: TGTGCCAGCAGTCCGGGACTTCACTATGGCTACACCTTC. The gene calls are TRBV27 and TRBJ1-2; D perhaps matches TRBD1 (5 bases). Germline V gene data show CDR1 as MNHEY and CDR2 as SMNVEV (reference sequence). Trimming took 5 bases from V and 3 from J, leaving 10 bases between them. This CDR3 contains 13 residues.

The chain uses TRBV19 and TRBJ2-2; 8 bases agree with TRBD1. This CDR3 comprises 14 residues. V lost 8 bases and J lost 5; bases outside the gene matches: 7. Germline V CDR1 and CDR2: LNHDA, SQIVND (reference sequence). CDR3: CASGHRGVTGELFF. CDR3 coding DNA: TGTGCCAGTGGACACAGGGGGGTTACCGGGGAGCTGTTTTTT.

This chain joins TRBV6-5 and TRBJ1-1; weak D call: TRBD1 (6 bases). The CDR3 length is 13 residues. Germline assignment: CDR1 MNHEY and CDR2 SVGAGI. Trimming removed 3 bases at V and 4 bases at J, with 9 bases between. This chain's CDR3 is CASSYLQGTEAFF. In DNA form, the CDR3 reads TGTGCCAGCAGTTATTTACAGGGCACTGAAGCTTTCTTT.

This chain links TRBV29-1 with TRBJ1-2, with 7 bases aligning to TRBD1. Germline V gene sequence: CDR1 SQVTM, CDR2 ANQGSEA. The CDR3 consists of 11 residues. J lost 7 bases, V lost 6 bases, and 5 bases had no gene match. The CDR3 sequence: CSVDRAGGYTF. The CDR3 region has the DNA TGCAGCGTCGACAGGGCCGGTGGCTACACCTTC.

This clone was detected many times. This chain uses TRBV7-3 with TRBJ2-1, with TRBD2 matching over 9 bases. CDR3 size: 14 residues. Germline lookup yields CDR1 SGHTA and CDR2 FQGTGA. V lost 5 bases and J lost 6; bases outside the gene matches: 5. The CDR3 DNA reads TGTGCCAGCAGCCCGGGACTAGCTCGCAATGAGCAGTTCTTC. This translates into CASSPGLARNEQFF.

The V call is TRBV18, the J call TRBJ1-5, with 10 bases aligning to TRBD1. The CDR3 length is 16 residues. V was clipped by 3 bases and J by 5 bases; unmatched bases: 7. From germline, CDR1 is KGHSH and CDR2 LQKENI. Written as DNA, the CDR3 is TGTGCCAGCTCACCCGCCGGGACAGGGGTGCATCAGCCCCAGCATTTT. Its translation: CASSPAGTGVHQPQHF.